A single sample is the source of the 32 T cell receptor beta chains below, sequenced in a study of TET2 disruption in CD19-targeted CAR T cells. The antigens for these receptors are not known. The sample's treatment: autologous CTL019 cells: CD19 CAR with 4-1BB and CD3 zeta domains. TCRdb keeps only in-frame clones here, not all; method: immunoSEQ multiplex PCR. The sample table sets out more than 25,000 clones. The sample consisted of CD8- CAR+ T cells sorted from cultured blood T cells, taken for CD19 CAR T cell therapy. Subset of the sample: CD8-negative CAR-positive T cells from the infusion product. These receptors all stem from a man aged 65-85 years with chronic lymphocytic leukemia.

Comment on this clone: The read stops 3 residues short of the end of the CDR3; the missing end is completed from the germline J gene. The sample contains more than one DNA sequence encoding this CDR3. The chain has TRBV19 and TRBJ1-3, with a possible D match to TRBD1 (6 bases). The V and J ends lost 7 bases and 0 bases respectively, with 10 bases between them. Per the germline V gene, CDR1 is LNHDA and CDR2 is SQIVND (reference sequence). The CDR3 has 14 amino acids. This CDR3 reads CASNTGSSGNTIYF. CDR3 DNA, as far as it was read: TGTGCCAGTAACACAGGGAGCTCTGGAAACACC. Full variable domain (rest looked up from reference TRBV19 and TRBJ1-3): DGGITQSPKYLFRKEGQNVTLSCEQNLNHDAMYWYRQDPGQGLRLIYYSQIVNDFQKGDIAEGYSVSREKKESFPLTVTSAQKNPTAFYLCASNTGSSGNTIYFGEGSWLTVV.

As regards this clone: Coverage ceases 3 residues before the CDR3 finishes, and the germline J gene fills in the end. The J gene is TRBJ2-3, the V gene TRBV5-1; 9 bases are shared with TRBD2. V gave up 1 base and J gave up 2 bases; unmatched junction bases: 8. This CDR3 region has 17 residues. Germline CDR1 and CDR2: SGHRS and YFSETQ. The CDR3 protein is CASSLPASGALTDTQYF. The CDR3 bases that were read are TGCGCCAGCAGCTTGCCGGCTAGCGGGGCCCTCACAGATACG.

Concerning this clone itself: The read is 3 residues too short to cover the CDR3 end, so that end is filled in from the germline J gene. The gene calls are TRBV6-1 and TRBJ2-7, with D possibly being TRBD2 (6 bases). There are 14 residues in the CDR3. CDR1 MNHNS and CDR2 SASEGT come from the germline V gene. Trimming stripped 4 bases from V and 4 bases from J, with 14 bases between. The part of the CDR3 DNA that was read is TGTGCCAGCAGTGCCGGGACTTTGGGGTACGAG. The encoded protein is CASSAGTLGYE. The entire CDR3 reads CASSAGTLGYEQYF.

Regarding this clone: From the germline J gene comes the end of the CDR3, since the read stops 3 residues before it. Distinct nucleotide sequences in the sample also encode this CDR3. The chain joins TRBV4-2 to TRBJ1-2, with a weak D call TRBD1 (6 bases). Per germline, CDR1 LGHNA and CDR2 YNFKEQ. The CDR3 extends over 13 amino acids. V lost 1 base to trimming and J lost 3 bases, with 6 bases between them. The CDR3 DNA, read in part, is TGTGCCAGCAGCCAAGGACAGGACTATGGC. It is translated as CASSQGQDYG. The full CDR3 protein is CASSQGQDYGYTF.

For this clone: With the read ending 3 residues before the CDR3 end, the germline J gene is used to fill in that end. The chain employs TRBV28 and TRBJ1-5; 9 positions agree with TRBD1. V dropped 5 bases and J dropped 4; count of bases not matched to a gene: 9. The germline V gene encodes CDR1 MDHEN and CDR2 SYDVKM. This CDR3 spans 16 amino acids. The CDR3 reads CASSPTTGGENQPQHF. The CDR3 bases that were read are TGTGCCAGCAGTCCGACTACAGGGGGCGAGAATCAGCCC.

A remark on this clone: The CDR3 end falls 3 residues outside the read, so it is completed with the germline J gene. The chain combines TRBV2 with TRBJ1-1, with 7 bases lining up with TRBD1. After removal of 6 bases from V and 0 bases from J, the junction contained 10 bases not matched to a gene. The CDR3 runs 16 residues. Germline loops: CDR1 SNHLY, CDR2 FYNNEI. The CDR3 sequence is CASRSPGQIMNTEAFF. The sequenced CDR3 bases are TGTGCCAGCAGATCCCCGGGACAGATAATGAACACTGAA.

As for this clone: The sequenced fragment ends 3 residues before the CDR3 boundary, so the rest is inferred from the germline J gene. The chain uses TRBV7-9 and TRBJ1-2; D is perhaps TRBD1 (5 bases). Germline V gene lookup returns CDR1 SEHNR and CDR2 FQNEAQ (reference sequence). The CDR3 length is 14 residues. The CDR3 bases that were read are TGTGCCAGCAGCTTATTGCCCCAAGGGGATACC. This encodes CASSLLPQGDT. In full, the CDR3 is CASSLLPQGDTYTF.

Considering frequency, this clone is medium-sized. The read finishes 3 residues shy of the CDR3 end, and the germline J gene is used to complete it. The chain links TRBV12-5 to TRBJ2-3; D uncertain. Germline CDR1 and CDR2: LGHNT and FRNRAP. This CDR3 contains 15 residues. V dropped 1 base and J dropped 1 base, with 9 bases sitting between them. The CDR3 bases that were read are TGTGCTAGTGGTTTGGCCTCCCCTGGCACAGATACG. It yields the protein CASGLASPGTDT. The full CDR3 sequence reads CASGLASPGTDTQYF.

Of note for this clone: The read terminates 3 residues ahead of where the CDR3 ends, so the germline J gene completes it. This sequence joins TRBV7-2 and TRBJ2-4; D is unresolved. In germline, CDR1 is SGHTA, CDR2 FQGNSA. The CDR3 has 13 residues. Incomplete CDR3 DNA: TGTGCCAGCAGCTCCCAACAGTATCAGCCT. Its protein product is CASSSQQYQP. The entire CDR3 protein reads CASSSQQYQPQYF.

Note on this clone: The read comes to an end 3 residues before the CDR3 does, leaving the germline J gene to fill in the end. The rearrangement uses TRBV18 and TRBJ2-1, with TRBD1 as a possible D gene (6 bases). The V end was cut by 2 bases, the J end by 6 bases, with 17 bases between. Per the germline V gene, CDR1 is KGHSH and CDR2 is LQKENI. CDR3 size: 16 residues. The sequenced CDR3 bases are TGTGCCAGCTCACCAACGACAGGCCCCGGGGTCAATGAG. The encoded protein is CASSPTTGPGVNE. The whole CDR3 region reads CASSPTTGPGVNEQFF.

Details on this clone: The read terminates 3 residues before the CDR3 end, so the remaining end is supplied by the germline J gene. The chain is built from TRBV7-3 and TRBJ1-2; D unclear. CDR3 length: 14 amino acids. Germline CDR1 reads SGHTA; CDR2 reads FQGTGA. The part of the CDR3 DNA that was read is TGTGCCAGCAGCTTAACACTAGCTGCGAATACC. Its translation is CASSLTLAANT. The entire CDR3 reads CASSLTLAANTYTF.

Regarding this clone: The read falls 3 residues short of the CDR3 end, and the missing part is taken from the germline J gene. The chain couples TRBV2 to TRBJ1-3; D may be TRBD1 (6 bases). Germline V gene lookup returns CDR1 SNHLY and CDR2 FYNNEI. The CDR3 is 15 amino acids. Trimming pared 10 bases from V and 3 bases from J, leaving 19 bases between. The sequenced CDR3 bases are TGTGCCACACGGAGGGGGGGGGCTGTTGGAAACACC. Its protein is CATRRGGAVGNT. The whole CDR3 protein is CATRRGGAVGNTIYF. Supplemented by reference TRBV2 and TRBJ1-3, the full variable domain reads EPEVTQTPSHQVTQMGQEVILRCVPISNHLYFYWYRQILGQKVEFLVSFYNNEISEKSEIFDDQFSVERPDGSNFTLKIRSTKLEDSAMYFCATRRGGAVGNTIYFGEGSWLTVV.

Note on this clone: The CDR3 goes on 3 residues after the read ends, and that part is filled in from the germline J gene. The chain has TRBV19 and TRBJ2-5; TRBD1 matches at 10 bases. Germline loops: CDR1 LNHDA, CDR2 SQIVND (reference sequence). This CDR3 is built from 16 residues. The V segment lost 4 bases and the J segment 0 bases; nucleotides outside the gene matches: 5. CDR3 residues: CASSKPGQGNQETQYF. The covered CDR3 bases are TGTGCCAGTAGTAAGCCGGGACAGGGGAACCAAGAGACC.

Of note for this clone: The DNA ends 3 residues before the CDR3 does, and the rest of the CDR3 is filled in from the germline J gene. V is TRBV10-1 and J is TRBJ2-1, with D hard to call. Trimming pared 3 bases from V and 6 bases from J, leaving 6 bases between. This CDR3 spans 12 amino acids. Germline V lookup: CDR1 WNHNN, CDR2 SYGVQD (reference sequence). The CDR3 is CASSDYSNEQFF. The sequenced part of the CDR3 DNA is TGCGCCAGCAGTGACTACTCCAATGAG.

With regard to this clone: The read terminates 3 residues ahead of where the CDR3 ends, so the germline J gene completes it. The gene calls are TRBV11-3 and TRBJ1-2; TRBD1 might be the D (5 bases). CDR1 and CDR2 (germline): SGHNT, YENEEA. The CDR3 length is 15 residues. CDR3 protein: CASSPSGGVKTDYTF. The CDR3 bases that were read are TGTGCCAGCAGCCCCAGCGGGGGGGTAAAGACTGAC. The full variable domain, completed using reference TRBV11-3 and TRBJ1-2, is EAGVVQSPRYKIIEKKQPVAFWCNPISGHNTLYWYLQNLGQGPELLIRYENEEAVDDSQLPKDRFSAERLKGVDSTLKIQPAELGDSAVYLCASSPSGGVKTDYTFGSGTRLTVV.

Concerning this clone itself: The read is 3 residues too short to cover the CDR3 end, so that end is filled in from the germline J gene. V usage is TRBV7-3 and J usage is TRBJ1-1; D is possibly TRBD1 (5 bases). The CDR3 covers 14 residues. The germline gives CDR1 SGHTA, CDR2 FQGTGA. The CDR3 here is CASSRPGPRETAFF. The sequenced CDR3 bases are TGTGCCAGCAGCCGGCCAGGGCCTCGGGAGACA.

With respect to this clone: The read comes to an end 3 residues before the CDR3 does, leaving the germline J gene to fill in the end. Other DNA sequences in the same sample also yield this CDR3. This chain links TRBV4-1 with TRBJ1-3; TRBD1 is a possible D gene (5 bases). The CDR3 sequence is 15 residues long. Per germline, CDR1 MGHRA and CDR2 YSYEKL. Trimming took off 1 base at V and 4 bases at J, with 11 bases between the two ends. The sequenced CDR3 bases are TGCGCCAGCAGCCAAGTTACAGGCCCGGGAAACACC. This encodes CASSQVTGPGNT. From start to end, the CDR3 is CASSQVTGPGNTIYF.

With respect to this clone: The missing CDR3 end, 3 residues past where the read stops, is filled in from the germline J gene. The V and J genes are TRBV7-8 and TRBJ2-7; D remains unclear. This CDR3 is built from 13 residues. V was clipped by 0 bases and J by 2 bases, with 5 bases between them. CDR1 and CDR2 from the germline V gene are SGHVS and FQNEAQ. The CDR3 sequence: CASSLARAYEQYF. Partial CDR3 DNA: TGTGCCAGCAGCTTAGCTAGAGCCTACGAG.

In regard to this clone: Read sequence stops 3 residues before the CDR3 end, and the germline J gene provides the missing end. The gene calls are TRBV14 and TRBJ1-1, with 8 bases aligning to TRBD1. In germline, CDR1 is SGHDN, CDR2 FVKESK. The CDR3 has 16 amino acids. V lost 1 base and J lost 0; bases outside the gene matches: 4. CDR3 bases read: TGTGCCAGCAGCCAAGGGACAGGGTCCATGAACACTGAA. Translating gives CASSQGTGSMNTE. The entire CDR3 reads CASSQGTGSMNTEAFF.

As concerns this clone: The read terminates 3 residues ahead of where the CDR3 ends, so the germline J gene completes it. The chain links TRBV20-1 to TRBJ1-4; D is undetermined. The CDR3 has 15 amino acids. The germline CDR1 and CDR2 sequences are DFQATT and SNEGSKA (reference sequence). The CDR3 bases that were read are TGCAGTGCCCCAGATAGTAGCTCCTATAATTCACCA. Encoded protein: CSAPDSSSYNSP. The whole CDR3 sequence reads CSAPDSSSYNSPLFF.

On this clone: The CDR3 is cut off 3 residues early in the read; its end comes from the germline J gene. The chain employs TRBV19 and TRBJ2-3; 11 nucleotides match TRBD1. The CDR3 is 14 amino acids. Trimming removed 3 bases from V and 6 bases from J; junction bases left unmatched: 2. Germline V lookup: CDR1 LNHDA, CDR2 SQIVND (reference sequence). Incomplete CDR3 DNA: TGTGCCAGTAGTATCGGGACAGGGGGGGATACG. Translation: CASSIGTGGDT. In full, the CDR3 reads CASSIGTGGDTQYF.

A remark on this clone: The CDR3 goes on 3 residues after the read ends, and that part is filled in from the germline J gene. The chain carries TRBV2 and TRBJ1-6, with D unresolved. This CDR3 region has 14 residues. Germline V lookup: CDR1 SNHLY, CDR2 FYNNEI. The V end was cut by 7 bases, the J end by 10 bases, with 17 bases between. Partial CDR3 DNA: TGTGCCAGCAAGCAGGAATCAGGCCCCTCACCC. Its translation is CASKQESGPSP. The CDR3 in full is CASKQESGPSPLHF.

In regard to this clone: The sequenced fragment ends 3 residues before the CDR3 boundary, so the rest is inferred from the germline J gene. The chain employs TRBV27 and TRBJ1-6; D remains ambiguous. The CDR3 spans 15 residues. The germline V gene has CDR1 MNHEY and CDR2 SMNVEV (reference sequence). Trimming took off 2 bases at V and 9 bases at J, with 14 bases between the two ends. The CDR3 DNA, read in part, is TGTGCCAGCAGTTTAGGTGGCACAGTCGGTTCACCC. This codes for CASSLGGTVGSP. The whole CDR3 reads CASSLGGTVGSPLHF.

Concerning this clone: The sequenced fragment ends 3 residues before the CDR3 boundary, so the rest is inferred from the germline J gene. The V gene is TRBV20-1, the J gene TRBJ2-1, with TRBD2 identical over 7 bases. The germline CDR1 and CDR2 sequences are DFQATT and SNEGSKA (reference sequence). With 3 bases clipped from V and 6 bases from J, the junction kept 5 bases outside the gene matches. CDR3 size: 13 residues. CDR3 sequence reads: CSARRGNTNEQFF. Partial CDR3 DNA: TGCAGTGCTAGGCGGGGGAATACCAATGAG.

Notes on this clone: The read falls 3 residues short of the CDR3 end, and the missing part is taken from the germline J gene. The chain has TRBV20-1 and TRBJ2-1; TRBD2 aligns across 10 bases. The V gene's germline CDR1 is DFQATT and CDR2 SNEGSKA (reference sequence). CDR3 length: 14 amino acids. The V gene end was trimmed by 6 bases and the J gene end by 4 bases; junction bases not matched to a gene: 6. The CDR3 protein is CSASGLAEYNEQFF. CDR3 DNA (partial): TGCAGTGCCTCCGGACTAGCGGAATACAATGAG.

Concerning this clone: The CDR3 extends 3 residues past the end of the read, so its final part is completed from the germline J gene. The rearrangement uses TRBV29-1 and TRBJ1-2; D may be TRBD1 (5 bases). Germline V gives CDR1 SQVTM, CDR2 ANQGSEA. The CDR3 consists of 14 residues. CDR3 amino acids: CSALRDFPADTYTF. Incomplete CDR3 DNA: TGCAGCGCCCTTAGGGACTTCCCGGCAGATACC.

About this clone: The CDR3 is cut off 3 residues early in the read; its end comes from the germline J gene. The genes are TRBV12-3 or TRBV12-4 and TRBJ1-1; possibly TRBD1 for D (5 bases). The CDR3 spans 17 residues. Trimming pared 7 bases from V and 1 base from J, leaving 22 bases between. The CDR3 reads CASTPGTHFNGNTEAFF. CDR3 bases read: TGTGCCAGCACCCCCGGGACTCACTTTAACGGGAACACTGAA.

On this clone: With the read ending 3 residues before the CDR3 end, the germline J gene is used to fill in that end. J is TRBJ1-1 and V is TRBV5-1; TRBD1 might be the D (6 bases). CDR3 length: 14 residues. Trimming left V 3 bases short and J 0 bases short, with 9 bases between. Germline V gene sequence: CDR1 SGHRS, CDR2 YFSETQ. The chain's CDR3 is CASSSQGMNTEAFF. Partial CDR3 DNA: TGCGCCAGCAGCTCACAGGGTATGAACACTGAA.

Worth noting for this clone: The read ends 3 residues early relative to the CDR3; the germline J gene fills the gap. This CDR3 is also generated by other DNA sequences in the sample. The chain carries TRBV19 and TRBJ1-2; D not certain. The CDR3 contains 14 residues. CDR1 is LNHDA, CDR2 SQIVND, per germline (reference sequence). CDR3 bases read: TGTGCCAGTAGTAGCGGTATGGCAGACCTCCGT. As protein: CASSSGMADLR. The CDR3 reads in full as CASSSGMADLRYTF.

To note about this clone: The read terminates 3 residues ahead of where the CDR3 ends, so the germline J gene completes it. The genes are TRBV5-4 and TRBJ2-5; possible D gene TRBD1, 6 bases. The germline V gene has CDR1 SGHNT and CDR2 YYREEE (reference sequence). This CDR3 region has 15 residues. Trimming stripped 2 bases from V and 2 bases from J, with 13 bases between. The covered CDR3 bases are TGTGCCAGCAGCTTCTTAAGTGGACAGCAAGAGACC. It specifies CASSFLSGQQET. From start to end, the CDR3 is CASSFLSGQQETQYF. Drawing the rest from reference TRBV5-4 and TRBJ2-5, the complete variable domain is ETGVTQSPTHLIKTRGQQVTLRCSSQSGHNTVSWYQQALGQGPQFIFQYYREEENGRGNFPPRFSGLQFPNYSSELNVNALELDDSALYLCASSFLSGQQETQYFGPGTRLLVL.

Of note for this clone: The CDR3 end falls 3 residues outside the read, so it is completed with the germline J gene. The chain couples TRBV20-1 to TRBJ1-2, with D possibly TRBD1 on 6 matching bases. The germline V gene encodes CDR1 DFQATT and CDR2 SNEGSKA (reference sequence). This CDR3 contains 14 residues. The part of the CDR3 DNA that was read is TGCAGTGCTAGAGGTCAGGTTGGGGACAATGAC. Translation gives CSARGQVGDND. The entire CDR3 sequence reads CSARGQVGDNDYTF.

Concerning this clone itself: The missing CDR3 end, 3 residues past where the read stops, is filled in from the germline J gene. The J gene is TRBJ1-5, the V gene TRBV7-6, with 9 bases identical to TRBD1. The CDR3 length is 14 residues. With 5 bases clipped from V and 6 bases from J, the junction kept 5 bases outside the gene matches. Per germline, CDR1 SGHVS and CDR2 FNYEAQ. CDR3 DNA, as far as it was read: TGTGCCAGCAGCCCCGCGACAGGGGGTCAGCCC. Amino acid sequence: CASSPATGGQP. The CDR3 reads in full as CASSPATGGQPQHF.